This TCR beta chain was identified in a study of CD8 T cells in ankylosing spondylitis. Study-level points and caveats: A TCR beta motif made of fewer than ten highly homologous variants seemed typical of ankylosing spondylitis blood. Reportedly, matched ankylosing spondylitis synovial fluid was significantly enriched for disease-linked clones. Clones linked to the disease showed a CD8+ phenotype. They occurred at relatively low frequencies in peripheral blood.

A quantitative 5'-RACE method, one with molecular barcodes, was used to make TCR beta libraries. TCRdb re-called the 5' RACE reads through MiXCR, storing one row per CDR3 protein. The sample shows about 240,000 distinct CDR3 sequences, roughly 8.6% of them seen only once. This clonotype has ten or more counts. Its specificity is not known. Sequences were obtained from blood, either unsorted or a sorted T cell fraction (not recorded which). The TCR sequence derives from a male donor with ankylosing spondylitis or in good health (not recorded which).

The CDR3 region is CASRDRNQPQHF. The DNA of the CDR3 is TGTGCCAGCAGGGACAGAAATCAGCCCCAGCATTTT. The chain combines TRBV6-1 with TRBJ1-5; possibly TRBD1 for D (6 bases). The CDR3 consists of 12 residues. The V gene's germline CDR1 is MNHNS and CDR2 SASEGT. Trimming shortened V by 6 bases and J by 4 bases, and 7 bases separated the two germline ends.